Shown below are 9 T cell receptor beta chains from a single sample sequenced in a study of T cell responses to AZD1222 COVID-19 vaccine. Only in-frame clones appear in the TCRdb table, and some are missing; sequencing was by immunoSEQ multiplex PCR. The sample carries 150,000 or so clones, about nine tenths recorded once. The specimen comprised peripheral blood, sampled on day 0 of AZD1222 vaccination. Source of these receptors: an adult in good health.

The genes are TRBV27 and TRBJ2-7; TRBD1 matches 11 bases. The junction had 9 bases not matched to a gene; V was cut back by 6 bases and J by 2 bases. Germline loops: CDR1 MNHEY, CDR2 SMNVEV (reference sequence). CDR3 size: 16 residues. In nucleotides, the CDR3 is TGTGCCAGCAGCATAAACCCGGGACAGGGGGCCTACGAGCAGTACTTC. Translated: CASSINPGQGAYEQYF.

J is TRBJ1-5 and V is TRBV27; 7 bases are a match to TRBD1. The CDR3 extends over 14 amino acids. The V gene end was trimmed by 5 bases and the J gene end by 9 bases; junction bases not matched to a gene: 10. Germline V gene lookup returns CDR1 MNHEY and CDR2 SMNVEV (reference sequence). The CDR3 protein is CASSIQGGSRPQHF. The CDR3 region has the DNA TGTGCCAGCAGTATCCAGGGGGGGAGTAGGCCCCAGCATTTT.

The J gene is TRBJ2-7, the V gene TRBV28; D is unresolved. Looked up from germline, CDR1 is MDHEN and CDR2 is SYDVKM. The V gene lost 10 bases and the J gene lost 3 bases, with 10 bases spanning the gap. CDR3 length: 11 residues. The CDR3 DNA follows: TGTGCCACCAGCCGACTCTACGAGCAGTACTTC. Its protein is CATSRLYEQYF.

The CDR3 sequence: CASSPPPGSTDTQYF. For the CDR3, the DNA is TGTGCCAGCAGCCCCCCCCCGGGGAGCACAGATACGCAGTATTTT. This chain uses TRBV5-6 with TRBJ2-3; D perhaps matches TRBD2 (5 bases). Germline CDR1 reads SGHDT; CDR2 reads YYEEEE. V lost 4 bases and J lost 0, with 12 bases in between. The CDR3 length is 15 residues.

The chain is built from TRBV7-6 and TRBJ2-5; TRBD2 aligns across 8 bases. In germline, CDR1 is SGHVS, CDR2 FNYEAQ. V gave up 1 base and J gave up 5 bases; unmatched junction bases: 9. The CDR3 is 16 residues long. The CDR3 reads CASSLDGGARTETQYF. CDR3 nucleotide sequence: TGTGCCAGCAGCTTAGACGGGGGGGCTAGGACGGAGACCCAGTACTTC.

This chain uses TRBV5-1 with TRBJ2-1, with D possibly TRBD2 on 6 matching bases. V dropped 6 bases and J dropped 5 bases, with 12 bases sitting between them. From germline, CDR1 is SGHRS and CDR2 YFSETQ. This CDR3 is built from 13 residues. Here the CDR3 DNA reads TGCGCCAGCAAGGCGGGGTTCAACAATGAGCAGTTCTTC. Amino acid sequence: CASKAGFNNEQFF.

This clone appeared a single time. V is TRBV7-3 and J is TRBJ1-1, with D tentatively TRBD1 (6 bases). Germline CDR1 is SGHTA and CDR2 is FQGTGA. V gave up 5 bases and J gave up 2 bases, with 15 bases separating them. This CDR3 is built from 15 residues. CDR3 in amino acids: CASSKQGGGNTEAFF. The CDR3 DNA follows: TGTGCCAGCAGCAAACAGGGAGGAGGCAACACTGAAGCTTTCTTT.

This clone showed up just once. This chain connects TRBV11-2 to TRBJ2-4; D is unresolved. CDR1 and CDR2 from the germline V gene are SGHAT and FQNNGV. This CDR3 has 14 residues. V lost 3 bases and J lost 2, with 8 bases in between. As DNA, the CDR3 is TGTGCCAGCAGCTTTAGGCCGTCCAAAAACATTCAGTACTTC. This codes for CASSFRPSKNIQYF.

This chain joins TRBV5-1 and TRBJ2-7; D gene ambiguous. The CDR3 spans 15 residues. Per germline, CDR1 SGHRS and CDR2 YFSETQ. V lost 2 bases and J lost 0, with 12 bases in between. The CDR3: CASSLSRVFSYEQYF. CDR3 DNA sequence: TGCGCCAGCAGCTTAAGTAGAGTATTCTCCTACGAGCAGTACTTC.